These T cell receptor beta chains were read from a single sample in a study of multiple sclerosis patients with progressive multifocal leukoencephalopathy. The table came from immunoSEQ multiplex PCR; TCRdb's copy has only in-frame clones and leaves some out. Of roughly 34,000 clones listed, 75% to 90% were seen once; the top ten hold approximately 1.5%. Sequencing was carried out using PBMCs. The receptors shown here come from a human donor with multiple sclerosis. The CDR3 runs from the conserved cysteine through the conserved F or W. D genes are given only for firm matches. Rows give clone size only sometimes, using once, few, many, or a class for an expanded clone.

>NA|TRBV29-1|TRBJ2-5|TRBD2
CSVDLSGGSGSVETQYF
TGCAGCGTTGACTTGTCGGGGGGTAGCGGGAGTGTAGAGACCCAGTACTTC
>NA|TRBV9|TRBJ2-3|NA
CASSVEGVSGPDTQYF
TGTGCCAGCAGCGTAGAGGGGGTTAGCGGGCCAGATACGCAGTATTTT
>NA|TRBV2|TRBJ1-1|NA
CASSGNNMNTEAFF
TGTGCCAGCAGTGGGAACAACATGAACACTGAAGCTTTCTTT
>NA|TRBV4-1|TRBJ1-5|NA
CASSDDKSNQPQHF
TGCGCCAGCAGCGACGACAAATCAAATCAGCCCCAGCATTTT
>NA|TRBV6-1|TRBJ1-5|NA
CASSGPDTPGNQPQHF
TGTGCCAGCAGTGGACCAGACACCCCGGGCAATCAGCCCCAGCATTTT
>NA|TRBV9|TRBJ1-5|NA
CASSVGTSNQPQHF
TGTGCCAGCAGCGTAGGGACTAGCAATCAGCCCCAGCATTTT
>NA|TRBV5-6|TRBJ2-3|NA
CASSQFRGADTQYF
TGTGCCAGCAGCCAATTTCGGGGCGCAGATACGCAGTATTTT
>once|TRBV5-1|TRBJ2-3|TRBD2
CASSSSGRGTDTQYF
TGCGCCAGCAGCTCTAGCGGGAGAGGGACAGATACGCAGTATTTT
>NA|TRBV19|TRBJ2-1|NA
CASSRGRDEQFF
TGTGCCAGTAGTAGGGGTCGCGATGAGCAGTTCTTC
>NA|TRBV5-1|TRBJ2-3|NA
CASSLQASTDTQYF
TGCGCCAGCAGCCTCCAGGCTAGCACAGATACGCAGTATTTT
>NA|TRBV6-5|TRBJ2-3|NA
CASKNSGASTDTQYF
TGTGCCAGCAAGAATAGCGGTGCTAGCACAGATACGCAGTATTTT
>NA|TRBV18|TRBJ2-1|NA
CASSGRREITYNEQFF
TGTGCCAGCTCAGGGCGCCGGGAGATTACCTACAATGAGCAGTTCTTC
>NA|TRBV19|TRBJ2-1|TRBD2
CASSIELAGYLGFDEQFF
TGTGCCAGTAGTATAGAACTAGCGGGGTACCTAGGTTTCGATGAGCAGTTCTTC